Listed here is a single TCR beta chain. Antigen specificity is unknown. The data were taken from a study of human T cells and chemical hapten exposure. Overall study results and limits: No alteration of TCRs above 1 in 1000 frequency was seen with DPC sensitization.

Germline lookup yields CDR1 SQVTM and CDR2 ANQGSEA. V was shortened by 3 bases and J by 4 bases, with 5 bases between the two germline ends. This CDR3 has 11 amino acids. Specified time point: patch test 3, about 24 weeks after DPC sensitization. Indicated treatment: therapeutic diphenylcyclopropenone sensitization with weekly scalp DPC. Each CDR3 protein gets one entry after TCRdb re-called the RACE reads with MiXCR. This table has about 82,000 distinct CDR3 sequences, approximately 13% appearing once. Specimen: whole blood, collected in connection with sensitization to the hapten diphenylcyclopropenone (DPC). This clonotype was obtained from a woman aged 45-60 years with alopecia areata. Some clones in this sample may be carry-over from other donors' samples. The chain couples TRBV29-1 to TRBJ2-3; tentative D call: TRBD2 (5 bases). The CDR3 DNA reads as TGCAGCGTTGAGGGAGCAGATACGCAGTATTTT. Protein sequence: CSVEGADTQYF.